These 3 T cell receptor beta chains were sequenced from one sample in a study of blood T cell repertoires in COVID-19. The assay was immunoSEQ multiplex PCR, and TCRdb's table has in-frame clones only and misses some. Here the sample spans about 490,000 clones, approximately 85% being singletons. Sequenced: peripheral blood. All receptors come from a human donor in a cohort sampled during active COVID-19.

This chain uses TRBV5-1 with TRBJ2-3, with 7 nucleotides matching TRBD1. V shed 0 bases and J 14 bases; nucleotides not matched to a gene: 12. Germline-derived CDR1 and CDR2 are SGHRS and YFSETQ. CDR3 length equals 14 residues. The CDR3: CASSLEGASDPPYF. The DNA for the CDR3 is TGCGCCAGCAGCTTGGAGGGGGCGTCCGACCCCCCGTATTTT.

The gene calls are TRBV19 and TRBJ2-3; TRBD1 might be the D (5 bases). Germline V lookup: CDR1 LNHDA, CDR2 SQIVND (reference sequence). This CDR3 region has 13 residues. Trimming shortened V by 6 bases and J by 3 bases, and 10 bases separated the two germline ends. The CDR3: CASRGQGTDTQYF. The CDR3 DNA follows: TGTGCCAGTAGAGGGCAGGGAACAGATACGCAGTATTTT.

The chain carries TRBV14 and TRBJ1-1; D is ambiguous. The CDR3 has 14 amino acids. CDR1 is SGHDN, CDR2 FVKESK, per germline. The V end lost 0 bases, the J end lost 2 bases, and 7 bases lay between the germline ends. The CDR3 region has the DNA TGTGCCAGCAGCCAAGACACTTCCAACACTGAAGCTTTCTTT. Translation: CASSQDTSNTEAFF. The full variable domain, in which reference TRBV14 and TRBJ1-1 provide the parts outside the CDR3, is EAGVTQFPSHSVIEKGQTVTLRCDPISGHDNLYWYRRVMGKEIKFLLHFVKESKQDESGMPNNRFLAERTGGTYSTLKVQPAELEDSGVYFCASSQDTSNTEAFFGQGTRLTVV.